Reported below is one T cell receptor beta chain. This may stem from a read error, because a much larger clone lies one nucleotide away. In this CDR3 the conserved last residue, phenylalanine or tryptophan, is missing, so a read error is likely. Looked up from germline, CDR1 is SGHTA and CDR2 is FQGNSA. V shed 6 bases and J shed 0 bases, with 8 bases lying between them. The CDR3 covers 13 residues. This entry comes from a study of T-cell reconstitution after alpha-beta-depleted transplantation in children. TCRbeta library preparation incorporated unique molecular identifiers. TCRdb used MiXCR to reprocess the PCR reads, holding one entry per CDR3 protein. The profile shows about 200,000 distinct CDR3 sequences, roughly 14% of them singletons.

The material sequenced was PBMCs from the stem cell graft donor, taken from the stem cell graft. The TCR sequence derives from a human donor who donated a stem cell graft to a child with acute lymphoblastic leukemia. This rearrangement joins TRBV7-2 to TRBJ1-1; D unresolved. The CDR3 here is CASRRSMNTEAFI. The DNA of the CDR3 is TGTGCCAGCAGACGCAGCATGAACACTGAAGCTTTCATT.